The clone carrying this T cell receptor beta chain was seen a single time. Its antigen is still unknown. Germline CDR1 and CDR2: MGHRA and YSYEKL. The germline V and J ends were trimmed by 2 bases and 0 bases, with 5 bases remaining between them. The CDR3 totals 14 residues. The data derive from a study of CD8+ T cells in alopecia areata. Indicated treatment: oral pan-JAK inhibitor, 5-10 mg twice daily. Lesional scalp punch biopsies and peripheral blood were collected from alopecia areata patients. General study points: An increase in clonality over normal scalp was evident in lesional scalp, especially alopecia totalis/universalis. There was only one nonresponder, so it was unclear how baseline CD8+ expansion relates to response.

cDNA serving as the sequencing template came from extracted, reverse transcribed RNA. The table came from immunoSEQ multiplex PCR; TCRdb's copy has only in-frame clones and leaves some out. The sample carries roughly 100,000 clones, about nine tenths recorded once. V gene TRBV4-1 combines with J gene TRBJ1-5, with D unclear. The sample in question was CD8+ T cells sorted from blood, obtained at approximately week 30, from a patient treated with tofacitinib. The sequence was obtained from a human donor with alopecia areata. The DNA of the CDR3 is TGCGCCAGCAGCCAAACGGGTAGCAATCAGCCCCAGCATTTT. It translates to CASSQTGSNQPQHF.